The rows below give T cell receptor beta chains drawn from one sample of a study of control samples from healthy donors and cancer patients. Data came from immunoSEQ multiplex PCR; TCRdb stores just in-frame clones and leaves some out. The sample consists of tens of thousands of clones, 88% of them appearing once. The specimen sequenced was blood. Receptors originate from a middle-aged man in good health. CDR3s include the opening cysteine and the closing phenylalanine or tryptophan. Fields, in order: J gene, V gene, CDR3 protein.

j_call: TRBJ2-1
v_call: TRBV4-2
cdr3_aa: CASSPSGSPEQFF

j_call: TRBJ1-3
v_call: TRBV28
cdr3_aa: CASSPMVGAGNTIYF

j_call: TRBJ1-4
v_call: TRBV6-5
cdr3_aa: CASSRQSTNEKLFF

j_call: TRBJ2-7
v_call: TRBV4-3
cdr3_aa: CASSQGLSSSYEQYF

j_call: TRBJ2-7
v_call: TRBV14
cdr3_aa: CASSQNFGQGNYEQYF

j_call: TRBJ1-2
v_call: TRBV14
cdr3_aa: CASSQDEGPTSSYGYTF

j_call: TRBJ2-3
v_call: TRBV3-1/TRBV3-2
cdr3_aa: CASSQDGTGATDTQYF

j_call: TRBJ2-1
v_call: TRBV3-1/TRBV3-2
cdr3_aa: CASSRRETYNEQFF

j_call: .
v_call: TRBV19
cdr3_aa: CASSTGRGGNEQFF

j_call: TRBJ1-6
v_call: TRBV15
cdr3_aa: CATRAGNYNSPLHF

j_call: TRBJ2-3
v_call: TRBV3-1/TRBV3-2
cdr3_aa: CASSLGVSSTDTQYF

j_call: TRBJ1-3
v_call: TRBV5-1
cdr3_aa: CASREGSGNTIYF

j_call: TRBJ1-4
v_call: TRBV6-5
cdr3_aa: CASSHRDTTNEKLFF

j_call: TRBJ1-2
v_call: TRBV18
cdr3_aa: CASSPPGTDPSNYGYTF

j_call: TRBJ1-5
v_call: TRBV14
cdr3_aa: CASSHQGQGKQPQHF

j_call: TRBJ2-1
v_call: TRBV5-1
cdr3_aa: CASSAPGLAGIDEQFF

j_call: TRBJ1-6
v_call: TRBV2
cdr3_aa: CASREYDSPLHF

j_call: TRBJ2-1
v_call: TRBV21-1
cdr3_aa: CASSKAGWGSGSHNEQFF

j_call: TRBJ1-1
v_call: TRBV5-1
cdr3_aa: CASSLGLSLNTEAFF

j_call: TRBJ2-3
v_call: TRBV21-1
cdr3_aa: CASSKALLERERTDTQYF

j_call: TRBJ2-5
v_call: TRBV6-5
cdr3_aa: CASSYGTSAMQETQYF

j_call: TRBJ2-7
v_call: TRBV4-1
cdr3_aa: CASSLDSDIYEQYF

j_call: TRBJ1-2
v_call: TRBV19
cdr3_aa: CASSPNGGTGYGYTF

j_call: TRBJ1-5
v_call: TRBV2
cdr3_aa: CASRGQGFKNQPQHF

j_call: TRBJ2-1
v_call: TRBV4-2
cdr3_aa: CASGIAGGSYNEQFF

j_call: TRBJ2-7
v_call: TRBV7-2
cdr3_aa: CASSLARGQGYEQYF

j_call: TRBJ2-5
v_call: TRBV24-1
cdr3_aa: CATSDPDRAETQYF

j_call: TRBJ2-7
v_call: TRBV3-1/TRBV3-2
cdr3_aa: CASSQDSLASGYEQYF

j_call: TRBJ1-1
v_call: TRBV13
cdr3_aa: CASSSDPDTEAFF

j_call: TRBJ1-4
v_call: TRBV30
cdr3_aa: CAWSGGFREKLFF

j_call: TRBJ1-6
v_call: TRBV11-2
cdr3_aa: CASSTFSGAFKHF

j_call: TRBJ2-7
v_call: TRBV7-9
cdr3_aa: CASSLDAWPRGGYEQYF

j_call: TRBJ1-1
v_call: TRBV24-1
cdr3_aa: CATSDTANTEAFF

j_call: TRBJ2-3
v_call: TRBV28
cdr3_aa: CASSFGTPTDTQYF

j_call: TRBJ2-1
v_call: TRBV11-2
cdr3_aa: CASSLVSGFVTSSYNEQFF

j_call: TRBJ2-7
v_call: TRBV24-1
cdr3_aa: CATSETGTKEYF

j_call: TRBJ1-4
v_call: TRBV5-1
cdr3_aa: CASSSGQGNEKLFF

j_call: TRBJ2-3
v_call: TRBV12-3/TRBV12-4
cdr3_aa: CASSLVSTDTQYF

j_call: TRBJ1-2
v_call: TRBV6-5
cdr3_aa: CASRKLSGDGYTF

j_call: TRBJ2-1
v_call: TRBV14
cdr3_aa: CASSGLAGGWNEQFF

j_call: TRBJ1-1
v_call: TRBV27
cdr3_aa: CASSKQGAYTEAFF

j_call: TRBJ1-3
v_call: TRBV7-2
cdr3_aa: CASSLWAGAGNTIYF

j_call: TRBJ2-5
v_call: TRBV5-1
cdr3_aa: CASNSGQGVQETQYF

j_call: TRBJ1-3
v_call: TRBV19
cdr3_aa: CASTASDYSGNTIYF

j_call: TRBJ1-4
v_call: TRBV9
cdr3_aa: CASSVAGTGGEKLFF

j_call: TRBJ1-1
v_call: TRBV7-2
cdr3_aa: CASSFVSGNTEAFF

j_call: TRBJ2-2
v_call: TRBV28
cdr3_aa: CASSLDPRAGGGTGELFF

j_call: TRBJ1-1
v_call: TRBV11-1
cdr3_aa: CASSLGLGMNTEAFF

j_call: TRBJ2-3
v_call: TRBV10-2
cdr3_aa: CATQGRVSTDTQYF

j_call: TRBJ2-6
v_call: TRBV27
cdr3_aa: CASSSGQGAPGANVLTF

j_call: TRBJ2-5
v_call: TRBV5-1
cdr3_aa: CASSPSGGGFQETQYF

j_call: TRBJ2-7
v_call: TRBV5-4
cdr3_aa: CASSSTRGPDEQYF

j_call: TRBJ1-5
v_call: TRBV6-5
cdr3_aa: CASRTGQGAGQPQHF

j_call: TRBJ1-3
v_call: TRBV28
cdr3_aa: CASSLGIGNTIYF

j_call: TRBJ1-3
v_call: TRBV24-1
cdr3_aa: CATSDPLRNTIYF

j_call: TRBJ2-1
v_call: TRBV5-1
cdr3_aa: CASSRASGSSYNEQFF

j_call: TRBJ1-5
v_call: TRBV4-1
cdr3_aa: CASSQDGQGNQPQHF